This is a list of T cell receptor beta chains from one sample in a study of T cell responses to AZD1222 COVID-19 vaccine. The data were produced by immunoSEQ multiplex PCR, yet TCRdb's version contains in-frame clones alone and is incomplete. This sample has approximately 110,000 clones, with about 87% found just once. The specimen was peripheral blood, collected on day 0 of AZD1222 vaccination. The source of these receptors is an adult in good health. CDR3s include the opening cysteine and the closing phenylalanine or tryptophan. Fields, in order: D gene, J gene, V gene, CDR3 length, clone size, CDR3 protein, CDR3 DNA. The D gene is left open where the match is weak. The listing skips clone size in some rows; elsewhere it reads once, few, many or a size class.

D gene: TRBD1; J gene: TRBJ1-6; V gene: TRBV4-1; CDR3 length: 16; clone size: -; CDR3 protein: CASSQGRTGEKSPLHF; CDR3 DNA: TGCGCCAGCAGCCAAGGCCGGACAGGGGAGAAATCACCCCTCCACTTT
D gene: -; J gene: TRBJ1-1; V gene: TRBV12-3/TRBV12-4; CDR3 length: 13; clone size: -; CDR3 protein: CASSFPGNTEAFF; CDR3 DNA: TGTGCCAGCAGTTTCCCGGGGAACACTGAAGCTTTCTTT
D gene: TRBD2; J gene: TRBJ2-3; V gene: TRBV4-1; CDR3 length: 20; clone size: -; CDR3 protein: CASSQKSLLGTSGSTDTQYF; CDR3 DNA: TGCGCCAGCAGCCAAAAAAGCCTACTAGGGACTAGCGGTAGCACAGATACGCAGTATTTT
D gene: -; J gene: TRBJ1-5; V gene: TRBV7-2; CDR3 length: 15; clone size: few; CDR3 protein: CASSLSGGETQPQHF; CDR3 DNA: TGTGCCAGCAGCTTATCGGGAGGGGAGACGCAGCCCCAGCATTTT
D gene: TRBD2; J gene: TRBJ2-2; V gene: TRBV7-3; CDR3 length: 15; clone size: once; CDR3 protein: CASSLTGGNTGELFF; CDR3 DNA: TGCGCCAGCAGCTTAACGGGAGGGAACACCGGGGAGCTGTTTTTT
D gene: -; J gene: TRBJ2-7; V gene: TRBV14; CDR3 length: 16; clone size: once; CDR3 protein: CASSQGHVIPSYEQYF; CDR3 DNA: TGTGCCAGCAGCCAAGGACACGTCATTCCCTCCTACGAGCAGTACTTC
D gene: -; J gene: TRBJ2-3; V gene: TRBV10-3; CDR3 length: 15; clone size: -; CDR3 protein: CAISESDRRTDTQYF; CDR3 DNA: TGTGCCATCAGTGAGTCGGACAGACGCACAGATACGCAGTATTTT
D gene: TRBD2; J gene: TRBJ2-1; V gene: TRBV5-6; CDR3 length: 16; clone size: few; CDR3 protein: CASSFLLAGARREQFF; CDR3 DNA: TGTGCCAGCAGCTTTTTACTAGCGGGGGCTCGTAGGGAGCAGTTCTTC
D gene: -; J gene: TRBJ2-2; V gene: TRBV10-3; CDR3 length: 12; clone size: -; CDR3 protein: CAISAVTGELFF; CDR3 DNA: TGTGCCATCAGTGCAGTCACCGGGGAGCTGTTTTTT
D gene: TRBD1; J gene: TRBJ1-4; V gene: TRBV2; CDR3 length: 14; clone size: -; CDR3 protein: CASARQGSGEKLFF; CDR3 DNA: TGTGCCAGCGCCCGACAGGGATCAGGTGAAAAACTGTTTTTT
D gene: -; J gene: TRBJ2-5; V gene: TRBV7-2; CDR3 length: 15; clone size: -; CDR3 protein: CASSVAGSGQETQYF; CDR3 DNA: TGTGCCAGCAGCGTCGCTGGGAGCGGCCAAGAGACCCAGTACTTC
D gene: -; J gene: TRBJ1-1; V gene: TRBV7-2; CDR3 length: 14; clone size: -; CDR3 protein: CASSARVSNTEAFF; CDR3 DNA: TGTGCCAGCAGCGCCAGGGTGTCGAACACTGAAGCTTTCTTT
D gene: TRBD2; J gene: TRBJ2-7; V gene: TRBV7-3; CDR3 length: 15; clone size: once; CDR3 protein: CASSRGGPGGYEQYF; CDR3 DNA: TGTGCCAGCAGCCGCGGAGGGCCGGGAGGTTACGAGCAGTACTTC
D gene: -; J gene: TRBJ1-6; V gene: TRBV9; CDR3 length: 14; clone size: -; CDR3 protein: CASSVTDMDSPLHF; CDR3 DNA: TGTGCCAGCAGCGTAACAGATATGGATTCACCCCTCCACTTT
D gene: TRBD1; J gene: TRBJ2-7; V gene: TRBV11-3; CDR3 length: 14; clone size: -; CDR3 protein: CASSPGTGVHEQYF; CDR3 DNA: TGTGCCAGCAGCCCCGGGACAGGGGTCCACGAGCAGTACTTC
D gene: -; J gene: TRBJ1-3; V gene: TRBV6-5; CDR3 length: 14; clone size: -; CDR3 protein: CASSQQVPQNTIYF; CDR3 DNA: TGTGCCAGCAGTCAACAGGTCCCGCAAAACACCATATATTTT
D gene: -; J gene: TRBJ1-4; V gene: TRBV7-9; CDR3 length: 13; clone size: -; CDR3 protein: CASSSQANEKLFF; CDR3 DNA: TGTGCCAGCAGCTCCCAGGCTAATGAAAAACTGTTTTTT
D gene: TRBD1; J gene: TRBJ2-1; V gene: TRBV9; CDR3 length: 13; clone size: -; CDR3 protein: CASSSRGRDEQFF; CDR3 DNA: TGTGCCAGCAGTTCCAGGGGGCGAGATGAGCAGTTCTTC
D gene: -; J gene: TRBJ1-2; V gene: TRBV7-2; CDR3 length: 15; clone size: few; CDR3 protein: CASSPNGGGNYGYTF; CDR3 DNA: TGTGCCAGCAGCCCCAACGGAGGGGGTAACTATGGCTACACCTTC
D gene: -; J gene: TRBJ1-6; V gene: TRBV7-8; CDR3 length: 17; clone size: -; CDR3 protein: CASTLLIGYGGNSPLHF; CDR3 DNA: TGTGCCAGCACCTTGCTTATTGGGTACGGGGGGAATTCACCCCTCCACTTT
D gene: TRBD1; J gene: TRBJ2-7; V gene: TRBV2; CDR3 length: 14; clone size: -; CDR3 protein: CASSTGDRSYEQYF; CDR3 DNA: TGTGCCAGCAGTACTGGGGACAGATCCTACGAGCAGTACTTC
D gene: -; J gene: TRBJ2-1; V gene: TRBV6-5; CDR3 length: 15; clone size: -; CDR3 protein: CASSYGGGASNEQFF; CDR3 DNA: TGTGCCAGCAGTTACGGTGGGGGGGCCAGCAATGAGCAGTTCTTC
D gene: -; J gene: TRBJ1-1; V gene: TRBV15; CDR3 length: 15; clone size: -; CDR3 protein: CATSRLAGVNTEAFF; CDR3 DNA: TGTGCCACCAGCAGACTGGCGGGGGTGAACACTGAAGCTTTCTTT
D gene: TRBD2; J gene: TRBJ2-7; V gene: TRBV4-1; CDR3 length: 16; clone size: -; CDR3 protein: CASSQAGTILSYEQYF; CDR3 DNA: TGCGCCAGCAGCCAGGCCGGGACTATCCTCTCGTACGAGCAGTACTTC
D gene: -; J gene: TRBJ2-1; V gene: TRBV27; CDR3 length: 16; clone size: -; CDR3 protein: CASSLFGGATYNEQFF; CDR3 DNA: TGTGCCAGCAGTTTATTTGGCGGGGCGACCTACAATGAGCAGTTCTTC
D gene: -; J gene: TRBJ1-3; V gene: TRBV19; CDR3 length: 13; clone size: once; CDR3 protein: CASSRGSGNTIYF; CDR3 DNA: TGTGCCAGTAGTAGAGGCTCTGGAAACACCATATATTTT
D gene: -; J gene: TRBJ1-5; V gene: TRBV7-8; CDR3 length: 15; clone size: -; CDR3 protein: CASSLDTTGKQPQHF; CDR3 DNA: TGTGCCAGCAGCCTCGATACGACAGGTAAACAGCCCCAGCATTTT
D gene: -; J gene: TRBJ2-7; V gene: TRBV24-1; CDR3 length: 15; clone size: -; CDR3 protein: CATSDFPRSGDEQYF; CDR3 DNA: TGTGCCACCAGTGATTTCCCTCGATCGGGGGACGAGCAGTACTTC
D gene: -; J gene: TRBJ1-1; V gene: TRBV27; CDR3 length: 15; clone size: once; CDR3 protein: CASSLAGGMNTEAFF; CDR3 DNA: TGTGCCAGCAGTCTAGCCGGGGGGATGAACACTGAAGCTTTCTTT
D gene: -; J gene: TRBJ2-2; V gene: TRBV14; CDR3 length: 15; clone size: -; CDR3 protein: CASSQDRVATGELFF; CDR3 DNA: TGTGCCAGCAGCCAAGATCGGGTGGCCACCGGGGAGCTGTTTTTT
D gene: -; J gene: TRBJ1-1; V gene: TRBV5-1; CDR3 length: 13; clone size: -; CDR3 protein: CASSLVGAPEAFF; CDR3 DNA: TGCGCCAGCAGCTTGGTGGGGGCCCCTGAAGCTTTCTTT
D gene: -; J gene: TRBJ1-1; V gene: TRBV5-1; CDR3 length: 15; clone size: -; CDR3 protein: CASSLGGHKNTEAFF; CDR3 DNA: TGCGCCAGCAGCTTGGGGGGACATAAGAACACTGAAGCTTTCTTT
D gene: TRBD1; J gene: TRBJ2-3; V gene: TRBV24-1; CDR3 length: 16; clone size: -; CDR3 protein: CATSDPGQAGADTQYF; CDR3 DNA: TGTGCCACCAGTGACCCTGGACAGGCTGGAGCAGATACGCAGTATTTT
D gene: TRBD1; J gene: TRBJ1-2; V gene: TRBV6-5; CDR3 length: 15; clone size: -; CDR3 protein: CASTSLGQGNYGYTF; CDR3 DNA: TGTGCCAGTACTAGCCTGGGACAGGGAAACTATGGCTACACCTTC
D gene: -; J gene: TRBJ1-3; V gene: TRBV5-1; CDR3 length: 14; clone size: -; CDR3 protein: CASSPRTDGNTIYF; CDR3 DNA: TGCGCCAGCAGCCCCCGGACAGACGGAAACACCATATATTTT
D gene: -; J gene: TRBJ1-1; V gene: TRBV12-3/TRBV12-4; CDR3 length: 13; clone size: -; CDR3 protein: CASSLQGNTEAFF; CDR3 DNA: TGTGCCAGCAGTTTACAGGGGAACACTGAAGCTTTCTTT
D gene: TRBD1; J gene: TRBJ2-5; V gene: TRBV7-8; CDR3 length: 16; clone size: -; CDR3 protein: CASSLSGTGRRETQYF; CDR3 DNA: TGTGCCAGCAGCTTATCGGGGACAGGGCGAAGGGAGACCCAGTACTTC
D gene: -; J gene: TRBJ1-2; V gene: TRBV28; CDR3 length: 11; clone size: -; CDR3 protein: CASSARYGYTF; CDR3 DNA: TGTGCCAGCAGCGCCCGCTATGGCTACACCTTC
D gene: -; J gene: TRBJ1-2; V gene: TRBV7-2; CDR3 length: 13; clone size: -; CDR3 protein: CASSFGREDGYTF; CDR3 DNA: TGTGCCAGCAGCTTTGGCAGGGAAGATGGCTACACCTTC
D gene: -; J gene: TRBJ1-4; V gene: TRBV5-1; CDR3 length: 15; clone size: -; CDR3 protein: CASSVQGRRNEKLFF; CDR3 DNA: TGCGCCAGCAGCGTACAGGGAAGGAGGAATGAAAAACTGTTTTTT
D gene: TRBD2; J gene: TRBJ2-3; V gene: TRBV24-1; CDR3 length: 16; clone size: -; CDR3 protein: CATSDRTSVGTDTQYF; CDR3 DNA: TGTGCCACCAGTGATAGGACTAGCGTTGGCACAGATACGCAGTATTTT
D gene: -; J gene: TRBJ2-7; V gene: TRBV7-2; CDR3 length: 12; clone size: -; CDR3 protein: CASSLERGIQYF; CDR3 DNA: TGTGCCAGCAGCTTAGAACGGGGGATCCAGTACTTC
D gene: -; J gene: TRBJ2-3; V gene: TRBV6-4; CDR3 length: 14; clone size: -; CDR3 protein: CASSTQPSTDTQYF; CDR3 DNA: TGTGCCAGCAGTACCCAGCCTAGCACAGATACGCAGTATTTT
D gene: -; J gene: TRBJ1-3; V gene: TRBV7-6; CDR3 length: 13; clone size: -; CDR3 protein: CASSFGSWDTIYF; CDR3 DNA: TGTGCCAGCAGCTTTGGGAGTTGGGACACCATATATTTT
D gene: -; J gene: TRBJ2-3; V gene: TRBV9; CDR3 length: 15; clone size: -; CDR3 protein: CASSVRELLADTQYF; CDR3 DNA: TGTGCCAGCAGCGTCCGGGAGTTACTTGCAGATACGCAGTATTTT
D gene: -; J gene: TRBJ2-5; V gene: TRBV18; CDR3 length: 12; clone size: -; CDR3 protein: CASSPSVETQYF; CDR3 DNA: TGTGCCAGCTCACCATCAGTAGAGACCCAGTACTTC
D gene: -; J gene: TRBJ2-7; V gene: TRBV27; CDR3 length: 16; clone size: once; CDR3 protein: CASSLSSWRRGYEQYF; CDR3 DNA: TGTGCCAGCAGTTTATCGTCTTGGAGACGGGGCTACGAGCAGTACTTC
D gene: -; J gene: TRBJ1-2; V gene: TRBV28; CDR3 length: 14; clone size: -; CDR3 protein: CASSSRGASYGYTF; CDR3 DNA: TGTGCCAGCAGTTCGAGAGGGGCGAGCTATGGCTACACCTTC